These T cell receptor beta chains were read from a single sample in a study of T cell responses to AZD1222 COVID-19 vaccine. Sequenced by immunoSEQ multiplex PCR; TCRdb stores in-frame clones only, minus some. The sample lists around 94,000 clones; about 88% were seen once. This specimen was peripheral blood, taken on day 0 of AZD1222 vaccination. These receptors came from an adult in good health. CDR3s leave out the opening cysteine and the closing phenylalanine or tryptophan.

v_call cdr3_aa
TRBV5-5 ASSRTGGKGNEQF
TRBV2 ASIYSGGQGEKLF
TRBV2 ASPTGDTWNNEQF
TRBV7-2 ASSLGGGAYEQY
TRBV18 ASSPGALPLH
TRBV4-2 ASSQEPITSGRAGGETQY
TRBV6-5 ASRDPMNTEAF
TRBV2 ASRDSFSNEKLF
TRBV29-1 SVVRADEQY
TRBV12-5 ASTPMNTEAF
TRBV6-1 ASSEAGKYEQY
TRBV12-3/TRBV12-4 ASSNSYEQY
TRBV7-9 ASIPGGSISYEQY
TRBV25-1 ASSAGAGYT
TRBV3-1/TRBV3-2 ASSLWDEGNTGELF
TRBV11-2 ASSSGRYNSPLH
TRBV7-2 ASSAGPREQY
TRBV28 ASAGSLTKGAEAF
TRBV6-1 ASSERGSTEAF
TRBV28 ASSTPGQGAYEQY
TRBV4-3 ASSQERGLFMNTEAF
TRBV18 ASSPGLQRGAQY
TRBV5-4 ASSAGTLGSGNTIY
TRBV7-2 ASSLDRGGYGYT
TRBV4-1 ASSQRTSGGVSYNEQF
TRBV2 ASRGSDNLT
TRBV4-3 ASSGRDSGSYEQY
TRBV27 ASSPDRQYGYT
TRBV5-6 ASSLGTDYGYT
TRBV5-8 ASSWASGPYEQY
TRBV12-5 ASTSPGAGNTIY
TRBV28 ASSVLETSGRAGSYNEQF
TRBV20-1 SAPGTYEQY
TRBV5-1 ASSRDPTSNTGELF
TRBV7-8 ASSRTGNTEAF
TRBV10-3 AISGSGRDTGELF
TRBV7-2 ASSWPAGGYT
TRBV5-1 ASSLAGNTEAF
TRBV3-1/TRBV3-2 ASNTGTGENSPLH
TRBV10-3 AATNGVGETEAF
TRBV28 ASRSTGSHQPQH
TRBV4-3 ASSPDRGEGYT
TRBV7-6 ASSLAREKLF
TRBV4-2 ASSQNLAGIGYEQF
TRBV29-1 SAILAGGQILQETQY
TRBV5-8 ASSLSAGTGELF
TRBV29-1 SVGQETQY
TRBV11-2 ASSLPGLAGGPEQF
TRBV11-2 ASSPRQEQGYEQY
TRBV6-5 ASSEPGQGSYEQY
TRBV11-1 ASSLAAAGEQF
TRBV29-1 SGKGLDGYT
TRBV25-1 ASSDPPGGTDTQY
TRBV18 ASSPVPGQEGYT
TRBV2 ASSEQGYEQY
TRBV28 ASSQPFGAGKNIQY
TRBV7-9 ASSLRYRSYEQY
TRBV2 ASGGDFYEQY
TRBV5-1 ASSLVASGARNEQF